This entry lists 25 T cell receptor beta chains sequenced from one sample in a study of T cells in tuberculosis listed by TCRdb under 2018. The method was the immunoSEQ multiplex PCR assay. TCRdb carries this immuneACCESS record with in-frame sequences only. Its versions omit some clonotypes, under half of them owing to an unresolved V gene in the studies checked, with the rest unexplained. Here the sample has about 10,000 clones; roughly 94% occur a single time. The ten largest clones capture 13% of the sample. The sequenced sample was PBMCs. These receptor sequences come from an adult with tuberculosis.

V is TRBV30 and J is TRBJ1-2; tentative D call: TRBD1 (5 bases). The CDR3 runs 13 residues. Germline-derived CDR1 and CDR2 are GTSNPN and SVGIG (reference sequence). Deletions cut 0 bases from V and 6 bases from J, with 11 bases between. The CDR3 here is CAWSVSGMDGYTF. The DNA of the CDR3 is TGTGCCTGGAGTGTATCAGGGATGGATGGCTACACCTTC.

The chain recombines TRBV9 with TRBJ1-4; 7 nucleotides line up with TRBD1. V lost 4 bases, J lost 2 bases, and 5 bases stayed unmatched. This CDR3 is built from 15 residues. CDR1 is SGDLS and CDR2 is YYNGEE in the germline V gene. As DNA, the CDR3 is TGTGCCAGCAGCACCCAGGGGGTCACTAATGAAAAACTGTTTTTT. It specifies CASSTQGVTNEKLFF.

V usage is TRBV19 and J usage is TRBJ1-1, with D possibly TRBD1 on 6 matching bases. Germline CDR1 and CDR2: LNHDA and SQIVND (reference sequence). The CDR3 consists of 14 residues. Deletions cut 4 bases from V and 3 bases from J, with 12 bases between. CDR3 nucleotides: TGTGCCAGTAGTACACTGGGACAAGACACTGAAGCTTTCTTT. Protein product: CASSTLGQDTEAFF. Full variable domain (missing parts from reference TRBV19 and TRBJ1-1): DGGITQSPKYLFRKEGQNVTLSCEQNLNHDAMYWYRQDPGQGLRLIYYSQIVNDFQKGDIAEGYSVSREKKESFPLTVTSAQKNPTAFYLCASSTLGQDTEAFFGQGTRLTVV.

A single count supports this clone. The rearrangement uses TRBV9 and TRBJ2-7, with unresolved D. Trimming took off 0 bases at V and 5 bases at J, with 6 bases between the two ends. The CDR3 length is 12 residues. Germline V gene sequence: CDR1 SGDLS, CDR2 YYNGEE. The CDR3 DNA reads TGTGCCAGCAGCGTAGATGGAGACGAGCAGTACTTC. Translating gives CASSVDGDEQYF.

The V gene is TRBV2, the J gene TRBJ2-1; D may be TRBD1 (6 bases). V was trimmed by 4 bases and J by 9 bases, leaving 13 bases between them. CDR3 length equals 13 residues. Germline CDR1 SNHLY, CDR2 FYNNEI. CDR3 DNA sequence: TGTGCCAGCAGTGGACTAACAGGGAGTGAGCAGTTCTTC. The encoded protein is CASSGLTGSEQFF.

The chain has TRBV7-9 and TRBJ1-2; 8 bases line up with TRBD1. V lost 5 bases, J lost 6 bases, and 11 bases stayed unmatched. This CDR3 has 15 amino acids. CDR1 SEHNR and CDR2 FQNEAQ come from the germline V gene (reference sequence). The CDR3 reads CASSPQGLTGDGYTF. CDR3 sequence (DNA): TGTGCCAGCAGCCCACAAGGTTTGACAGGGGATGGCTACACCTTC.

The CDR3 is CAIMGLAGLNTGELFF. The CDR3 bases are TGTGCCATTATGGGACTAGCGGGACTTAACACCGGGGAGCTGTTTTTT. The chain carries TRBV10-3 and TRBJ2-2; 13 bases fit TRBD2. CDR1 ENHRY and CDR2 SYGVKD come from the germline V gene. The CDR3 totals 16 residues. Germline trimming cut 9 bases from V and 2 bases from J; bases unmatched to any gene: 6.

The chain joins TRBV9 to TRBJ1-1; possibly TRBD1 for D (5 bases). Looked up from germline, CDR1 is SGDLS and CDR2 is YYNGEE. The CDR3 consists of 15 residues. With 3 bases removed from V and 0 bases from J, the gap between germline ends came to 12 bases. In DNA, the CDR3 is TGTGCCAGCAGCGCCCTCGACAGCATGAACACTGAAGCTTTCTTT. It translates to CASSALDSMNTEAFF.

This rearrangement joins TRBV7-2 to TRBJ2-3; 9 bases fit TRBD2. The germline V gene has CDR1 SGHTA and CDR2 FQGNSA. The V segment lost 6 bases and the J segment 4 bases; nucleotides outside the gene matches: 11. The CDR3 loop spans 16 amino acids. CDR3 region: CASRGTGTSKADTQYF. The CDR3 DNA reads as TGTGCCAGCAGGGGGACCGGGACTAGCAAAGCAGATACGCAGTATTTT.

This clone was recorded only once. The chain uses TRBV30 and TRBJ2-3; D gene uncertain. The CDR3 extends over 12 amino acids. Germline V gene lookup returns CDR1 GTSNPN and CDR2 SVGIG (reference sequence). V lost 1 base and J lost 5, with 7 bases in between. In DNA, the CDR3 is TGTGCCTGGAGTGACTCAGGAGATACGCAGTATTTT. Protein sequence: CAWSDSGDTQYF.

This chain connects TRBV2 to TRBJ2-7, with 7 bases fitting TRBD1. Germline V lookup: CDR1 SNHLY, CDR2 FYNNEI. This CDR3 region has 14 residues. The trim removed 5 bases at V and 6 bases at J, leaving 10 bases unmatched. CDR3 DNA: TGTGCCAGCAGTCCTGACAGGGATTTGGGCGAGCAGTACTTC. Amino acids: CASSPDRDLGEQYF. Using reference TRBV2 and TRBJ2-7 for the parts outside the CDR3, the full variable domain is EPEVTQTPSHQVTQMGQEVILRCVPISNHLYFYWYRQILGQKVEFLVSFYNNEISEKSEIFDDQFSVERPDGSNFTLKIRSTKLEDSAMYFCASSPDRDLGEQYFGPGTRLTVT.

This clone was detected only once. The chain carries TRBV5-1 and TRBJ2-3, with TRBD2 matching over 12 bases. This CDR3 has 14 residues. Per germline, CDR1 SGHRS and CDR2 YFSETQ. The V gene end was trimmed by 7 bases and the J gene end by 6 bases; junction bases not matched to a gene: 6. CDR3 in amino acids: CASRLAGVGDTQYF. DNA for the CDR3: TGCGCCAGCCGACTAGCGGGGGTAGGGGATACGCAGTATTTT.

V and J are TRBV5-1 and TRBJ2-5, with 8 bases aligning to TRBD2. The V and J ends lost 2 bases and 1 base, in that order; junction bases with no gene match: 4. The CDR3 totals 15 residues. CDR1 and CDR2 from the germline V gene are SGHRS and YFSETQ. CDR3 DNA: TGCGCCAGCAGCTTTACGGGAGGGCCCCAAGAGACCCAGTACTTC. Translated, it gives CASSFTGGPQETQYF.

The V call is TRBV5-1, the J call TRBJ2-7, with 11 bases fitting TRBD2. The CDR3 is 14 residues long. Germline V gene sequence: CDR1 SGHRS, CDR2 YFSETQ. V was pared by 2 bases and J by 4 bases, with 2 bases of the junction left unmatched. The CDR3 DNA sequence: TGCGCCAGCAGCTTTAGCGGGAGGGCGTACGAGCAGTACTTC. Protein sequence: CASSFSGRAYEQYF.

The rearrangement links TRBV2 to TRBJ1-5, with D hard to call. Between the trimmed V and J ends, which lost 4 bases and 2 bases, there was a span of 9 bases. The CDR3 sequence is 14 residues long. Per germline, CDR1 SNHLY and CDR2 FYNNEI. CDR3 sequence (DNA): TGTGCCAGCAGTGTGGAGCGGGGCAATCAGCCCCAGCATTTT. Residues: CASSVERGNQPQHF. The entire variable domain, with the rest obtained from reference TRBV2 and TRBJ1-5, is as follows: EPEVTQTPSHQVTQMGQEVILRCVPISNHLYFYWYRQILGQKVEFLVSFYNNEISEKSEIFDDQFSVERPDGSNFTLKIRSTKLEDSAMYFCASSVERGNQPQHFGDGTRLSIL.

This chain links TRBV11-2 with TRBJ1-3; the match to TRBD1 covers 7 bases. CDR3 length: 14 amino acids. The ends lost 6 bases at V and 0 bases at J; junction bases unmatched: 2. The germline gives CDR1 SGHAT, CDR2 FQNNGV. CDR3 amino acids: CASRTGFSGNTIYF. CDR3 sequence (DNA): TGTGCCAGCAGGACAGGGTTCTCTGGAAACACCATATATTTT.

The chain uses TRBV27 and TRBJ2-7, with TRBD2 as a possible D gene (6 bases). The CDR3 is made up of 15 amino acids. Germline V gene sequence: CDR1 MNHEY, CDR2 SMNVEV (reference sequence). V lost 8 bases and J 1 base, leaving 18 bases between the germline ends. The CDR3 nucleotides are TGTGCCAGCGTCCTTCAACTGGGGGGTTCCTACGAGCAGTACTTC. Amino acid sequence: CASVLQLGGSYEQYF.

The chain employs TRBV6-5 and TRBJ1-1, with D perhaps TRBD1 (6 bases). Germline CDR1 reads MNHEY; CDR2 reads SVGAGI. The CDR3 is 14 residues long. Trimming took 5 bases from V and 6 from J, leaving 16 bases between them. The CDR3 region is CASSRGTKGPEAFF. The CDR3 DNA is TGTGCCAGCAGTAGGGGGACGAAGGGACCTGAAGCTTTCTTT.

The rearrangement uses TRBV5-1 and TRBJ2-1; D perhaps matches TRBD2 (6 bases). Looked up from germline, CDR1 is SGHRS and CDR2 is YFSETQ. The ends were cut back, 6 bases at V and 4 bases at J, with 20 bases in the middle. This CDR3 is 16 amino acids long. The CDR3 sequence is CASKLDSGAYYNEQFF. CDR3 coding DNA: TGCGCCAGCAAACTCGATAGCGGAGCCTATTACAATGAGCAGTTCTTC.

This clone has a single count. This chain connects TRBV18 to TRBJ2-7; 8 nucleotides agree with TRBD1. Germline V gives CDR1 KGHSH, CDR2 LQKENI. The CDR3 loop spans 14 amino acids. Losses at the gene ends were 3 bases for V and 6 bases for J; bases not matched to a gene: 7. The CDR3 region is CASSPGQGGGEQYF. CDR3 nucleotide sequence: TGTGCCAGCTCACCTGGACAGGGAGGAGGCGAGCAGTACTTC.

The chain uses TRBV19 and TRBJ2-1; TRBD2 might be the D (7 bases). The CDR3 spans 15 residues. The ends were cut back, 1 base at V and 5 bases at J, with 12 bases in the middle. CDR1 is LNHDA and CDR2 is SQIVND in the germline V gene (reference sequence). CDR3 nucleotide sequence: TGTGCCAGTAGTATAGTCGCGGGGGCACACAATGAGCAGTTCTTC. Encoded protein: CASSIVAGAHNEQFF.

The chain combines TRBV18 with TRBJ1-2; perhaps TRBD1 as D (5 bases). The CDR3 runs to 15 residues. The V and J ends lost 3 bases and 1 base respectively, with 12 bases between them. From germline, CDR1 is KGHSH and CDR2 LQKENI. The CDR3 DNA reads TGTGCCAGCTCACCGGGGGGAACTCTTAACTATGGCTACACCTTC. Translation: CASSPGGTLNYGYTF.

The J gene is TRBJ2-2, the V gene TRBV19; tentative D call: TRBD1 (6 bases). Germline CDR1 reads LNHDA; CDR2 reads SQIVND (reference sequence). This CDR3 contains 14 residues. The V end was cut by 4 bases, the J end by 4 bases, with 10 bases between. The CDR3 bases are TGTGCCAGTAGTAGCACAGGGAGCACCGGGGAGCTGTTTTTT. Protein product: CASSSTGSTGELFF.

V gene TRBV18 combines with J gene TRBJ2-5; 7 nucleotides agree with TRBD1. The length of the CDR3 is 13 residues. Germline CDR1 reads KGHSH; CDR2 reads LQKENI. V shed 4 bases and J 1 base; nucleotides not matched to a gene: 0. Here the CDR3 DNA reads TGTGCCAGCTCACGGGACAGCCAAGAGACCCAGTACTTC. This encodes CASSRDSQETQYF.

Of note for this clone: No conserved phenylalanine or tryptophan ends this CDR3, so it is likely a read error. The DNA is left out, because the CDR3 cannot be placed on it with certainty; the CDR3 is given as TCRdb lists it. The chain links TRBV25-1 to TRBJ2-7; TRBD2 was called by the table and not checked on the DNA. Counting both end residues, the CDR3 totals 13 amino acids. Germline assignment: CDR1 MGHDK and CDR2 SYGVNS. CDR3 sequence: CASSEWASGGLFI.